The present TCR beta chain was sequenced within a study of T cells in Graves' hyperthyroidism and ophthalmopathy. Amplified TCR beta CDR3 regions came from RNA transcripts. The HTBI primer set served for first-round RT-PCR of the TCR CDR3. TCRdb reanalysed the multiplex PCR reads using MiXCR and keeps one entry per CDR3 protein. The table has about half a million distinct CDR3 sequences, just under 20% seen once. In this sample, this clonotype turned up many times. Its target is not known. The cohort's ophthalmopathy patients, a group with duration under 3 months, had a Clinical Activity Score of at least 3 and a NOSPECS grade of at least 4. Whole-study results and caveats: Blood also contained most expanded thyroid clonotypes above 0.001. Stable hyperthyroidism was separated from ophthalmopathy by a model based on 13 V-J features.

The CDR3 has 13 amino acids. Germline CDR1 is SGHRS and CDR2 is YFSETQ. V lost 2 bases and J lost 6, with 11 bases in between. This chain joins TRBV5-1 and TRBJ1-2, with D maybe TRBD1 (5 bases). This TCR came from a man aged 35 to 55 with Graves' ophthalmopathy. The specimen sequenced was blood. CDR3 DNA sequence: TGCGCCAGCAGCTTCGGCAGGGACGATGGCTACACCTTC. Its translation is CASSFGRDDGYTF. The full variable domain, with the rest looked up from reference TRBV5-1 and TRBJ1-2, is KAGVTQTPRYLIKTRGQQVTLSCSPISGHRSVSWYQQTPGQGLQFLFEYFSETQRNKGNFPGRFSGRQFSNSRSEMNVSTLELGDSALYLCASSFGRDDGYTFGSGTRLTVV.